A single sample gave rise to the 10 T cell receptor beta chains below, sequenced in a study of shared clonotypes between healthy human individuals. Using immunoSEQ multiplex PCR, the repertoire was profiled, and TCRdb retains in-frame clones only, with some absent. The data show 850,000 to 1,200,000 clones, with approximately 70% seen just once and about 1.5% held by the top ten. What was sequenced was memory CD4+ T cells sorted from blood. Subset in this sample: CD45RA-negative fraction. The receptors derive from a man younger than 35 in good health.

This clone was seen only a few times. Other nucleotide sequences in the sample specify the same CDR3. The chain couples TRBV19 to TRBJ1-1, with D possibly TRBD1 on 6 matching bases. The germline gives CDR1 LNHDA, CDR2 SQIVND (reference sequence). The germline V and J ends were trimmed by 3 bases and 5 bases, with 10 bases remaining between them. There are 13 residues in the CDR3. This CDR3 reads CASSITGSTEAFF. For the CDR3, the DNA is TGTGCCAGTAGTATCACAGGGTCTACTGAAGCTTTCTTT.

The chain links TRBV27 to TRBJ1-2; TRBD1 matches at 9 bases. V trimming: 8 bases; J trimming: 4 bases; junction bases outside the gene matches: 5. CDR3 size: 13 residues. The germline CDR1 and CDR2 sequences are MNHEY and SMNVEV (reference sequence). The CDR3 sequence: CASRRTGVYGYTF. The CDR3 nucleotides read TGTGCCAGCCGCCGGACAGGGGTCTATGGCTACACCTTC.

The CDR3: CASSLLGLAGGIKEETQYF. Written as DNA, the CDR3 is TGTGCCAGCAGCTTACTGGGACTAGCGGGGGGGATAAAAGAAGAGACCCAGTACTTC. The rearrangement links TRBV11-2 to TRBJ2-5, with 16 bases lining up with TRBD2. The V and J ends lost 2 bases and 3 bases, in that order; junction bases with no gene match: 9. This CDR3 region has 19 residues. CDR1 is SGHAT and CDR2 is FQNNGV in the germline V gene.

The chain's CDR3 is CASSLALGQGNSNYGYTF. The CDR3 bases are TGTGCCAGCAGCTTGGCGCTCGGACAGGGGAACTCTAACTATGGCTACACCTTC. This chain links TRBV5-4 with TRBJ1-2, with 9 bases lining up with TRBD1. Germline CDR1 is SGHNT and CDR2 is YYREEE (reference sequence). The V and J ends lost 0 bases and 0 bases, in that order; junction bases with no gene match: 9. The CDR3 spans 18 residues.

The chain joins TRBV29-1 to TRBJ2-7, with 7 bases fitting TRBD2. CDR1 and CDR2 from the germline V gene are SQVTM and ANQGSEA. The V gene end was trimmed by 5 bases and the J gene end by 0 bases; junction bases not matched to a gene: 4. The CDR3 covers 13 residues. CDR3 amino acids: CSVLAVSSYEQYF. CDR3 DNA sequence: TGCAGCGTTCTAGCGGTGAGCTCCTACGAGCAGTACTTC.

This clone was seen many times. The V gene is TRBV29-1, the J gene TRBJ2-7; maybe TRBD2 (5 bases). Trimming took off 0 bases at V and 13 bases at J, with 13 bases between the two ends. The CDR3 runs to 11 residues. Germline V gene sequence: CDR1 SQVTM, CDR2 ANQGSEA. The CDR3 DNA reads TGCAGCGTTGAAGATCCTCCGGGATCTTACTTC. It translates to CSVEDPPGSYF.

The V call is TRBV2, the J call TRBJ2-5; D may be TRBD1 (6 bases). CDR3 length equals 15 residues. Deletions cut 4 bases from V and 5 bases from J, with 17 bases between. From germline, CDR1 is SNHLY and CDR2 FYNNEI. The CDR3 DNA sequence: TGTGCCAGCAGTGCCCTTCACAGGGAATGGGAGACCCAGTACTTC. Its protein is CASSALHREWETQYF.

V usage is TRBV6-5 and J usage is TRBJ1-1; D gene ambiguous. The ends were cut back, 7 bases at V and 2 bases at J, with 14 bases in the middle. Germline V CDR1 and CDR2: MNHEY, SVGAGI. The CDR3 spans 14 residues. CDR3 coding DNA: TGTGCCAGCACCTTAACAAGTGGTAACACTGAAGCTTTCTTT. Protein sequence: CASTLTSGNTEAFF.

This rearrangement joins TRBV30 to TRBJ1-2; 7 nucleotides agree with TRBD1. This CDR3 contains 13 residues. Trimming cost V 2 bases and J 4 bases; bases outside gene matches: 4. Per germline, CDR1 GTSNPN and CDR2 SVGIG (reference sequence). The CDR3 coding sequence is TGTGCCTGGAGTCTAGGGGACAGCTATGGCTACACCTTC. Translating it yields CAWSLGDSYGYTF.

The chain joins TRBV5-5 to TRBJ2-5; 7 bases are a match to TRBD2. The CDR3 is 15 residues long. Trimming removed 2 bases from V and 2 bases from J; junction bases left unmatched: 6. Looked up from germline, CDR1 is SGHKS and CDR2 is YYEKEE (reference sequence). In nucleotides, the CDR3 is TGTGCCAGCAGCTTACGACTAGCTTTTCAAGAGACCCAGTACTTC. Amino acids: CASSLRLAFQETQYF.